A selection of T cell receptor beta chains follows, all from one sample in a study of blood T cell repertoires in COVID-19. TCRdb's copy holds only in-frame clones and misses some; the assay was immunoSEQ multiplex PCR. This table holds approximately 220,000 clones, about 86% found once. Sequencing used PBMCs or T cells enriched from blood (not recorded which). These receptors were obtained from a woman between 40 and 55 years old with acute COVID-19. Both conserved end residues are part of each CDR3. Fields, in order: V gene, J gene, clone size, D gene, CDR3 DNA, CDR3 protein. D genes are given only for firm matches. Clone size is stated in some rows and not others, as once, few, many or a class when expanded.

v_call: TRBV10-1
j_call: TRBJ2-7
clone_size: once
d_call: TRBD1
cdr3_nt: TGCGCCAGCAGAAGACAGGGGGAACACGACGAGCAGTACTTC
cdr3_aa: CASRRQGEHDEQYF

v_call: TRBV7-6
j_call: TRBJ1-4
clone_size: .
d_call: TRBD1
cdr3_nt: TGTGCCAGCAGCCCACGTCCCGGGACAGATGCAACTAATGAAAAACTGTTTTTT
cdr3_aa: CASSPRPGTDATNEKLFF

v_call: TRBV5-1
j_call: TRBJ1-4
clone_size: .
d_call: .
cdr3_nt: TGCGCCAGCAGCTTGCCAGGGTCTGCAACTAATGAAAAACTGTTTTTT
cdr3_aa: CASSLPGSATNEKLFF

v_call: TRBV19
j_call: TRBJ1-1
clone_size: once
d_call: TRBD1
cdr3_nt: TGTGCCAGTTCCGATACAGGGGAAGTAGGGAACACTGAAGCTTTCTTT
cdr3_aa: CASSDTGEVGNTEAFF

v_call: TRBV9
j_call: TRBJ1-1
clone_size: few
d_call: .
cdr3_nt: TGTGCCAGCAGCGTACAGGGGAACACTGAAGCTTTCTTT
cdr3_aa: CASSVQGNTEAFF

v_call: TRBV10-3
j_call: TRBJ2-1
clone_size: .
d_call: TRBD2
cdr3_nt: TGTGCCATCAGTGAGTCGAGCGGGGGGACCTACAATGAGCAGTTCTTC
cdr3_aa: CAISESSGGTYNEQFF

v_call: TRBV29-1
j_call: TRBJ2-7
clone_size: .
d_call: .
cdr3_nt: TGCAGCGTTGTCAGGGGTAGTTCCTACGAGCAGTACTTC
cdr3_aa: CSVVRGSSYEQYF

v_call: TRBV6-1
j_call: TRBJ2-7
clone_size: .
d_call: TRBD1
cdr3_nt: TGTGCCAGCAGTGAATCCGGGACAGCTACCTACGAGCAGTACTTC
cdr3_aa: CASSESGTATYEQYF

v_call: TRBV3-1/TRBV3-2
j_call: TRBJ1-2
clone_size: .
d_call: .
cdr3_nt: TGTGCCAGCAGCCAAGAGAGTGCCAGGCAGTCGACCTTC
cdr3_aa: CASSQESARQSTF

v_call: TRBV28
j_call: TRBJ2-7
clone_size: .
d_call: TRBD2
cdr3_nt: TGTGCCAGCAGTGCTCCGGGACTAGCGTCGAGCTCCTACGAGCAGTACTTC
cdr3_aa: CASSAPGLASSSYEQYF

v_call: TRBV19
j_call: TRBJ2-3
clone_size: .
d_call: TRBD2
cdr3_nt: TGTGCCAGTAGTAATAGCGGGGGGTCCACAGATACGCAGTATTTT
cdr3_aa: CASSNSGGSTDTQYF

v_call: TRBV18
j_call: TRBJ2-3
clone_size: .
d_call: TRBD2
cdr3_nt: TGTGCCAGCTCCTCCGTTATTACTAGCGGGGGGGCCCTGGATACGCAGTATTTT
cdr3_aa: CASSSVITSGGALDTQYF

v_call: TRBV5-8
j_call: TRBJ2-5
clone_size: .
d_call: .
cdr3_nt: TGTGCCAGCAGCTTGGCAGGGCAGGGGGAGACCCAGTACTTC
cdr3_aa: CASSLAGQGETQYF